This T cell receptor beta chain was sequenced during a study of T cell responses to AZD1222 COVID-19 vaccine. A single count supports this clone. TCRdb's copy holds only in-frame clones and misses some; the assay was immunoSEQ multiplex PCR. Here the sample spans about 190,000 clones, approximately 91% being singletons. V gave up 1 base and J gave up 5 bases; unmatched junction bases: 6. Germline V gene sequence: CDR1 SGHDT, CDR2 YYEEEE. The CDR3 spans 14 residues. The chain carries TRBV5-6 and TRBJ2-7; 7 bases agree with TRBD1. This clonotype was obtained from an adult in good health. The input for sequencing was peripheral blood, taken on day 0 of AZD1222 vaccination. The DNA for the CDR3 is TGTGCCAGCAGCTTGACCGAACAGGGGAACGAGCAGTACTTC. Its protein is CASSLTEQGNEQYF.